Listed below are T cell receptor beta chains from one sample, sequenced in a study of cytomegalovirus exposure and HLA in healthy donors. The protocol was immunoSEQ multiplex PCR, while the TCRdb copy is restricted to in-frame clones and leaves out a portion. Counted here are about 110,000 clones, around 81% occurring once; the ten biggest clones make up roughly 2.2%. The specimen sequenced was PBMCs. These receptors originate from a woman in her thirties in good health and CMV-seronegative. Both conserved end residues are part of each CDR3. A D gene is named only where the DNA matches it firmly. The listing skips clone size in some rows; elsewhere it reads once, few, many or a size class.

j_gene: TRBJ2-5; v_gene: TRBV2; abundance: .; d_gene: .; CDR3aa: CASSEGGASWTQYF; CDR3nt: TGTGCCAGCAGTGAGGGTGGAGCTAGCTGGACCCAGTACTTC
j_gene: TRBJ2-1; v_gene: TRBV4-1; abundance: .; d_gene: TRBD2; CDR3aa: CASSQEIGLAEVYNEQFF; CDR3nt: TGCGCCAGCAGCCAAGAAATTGGACTAGCGGAAGTTTACAATGAGCAGTTCTTC
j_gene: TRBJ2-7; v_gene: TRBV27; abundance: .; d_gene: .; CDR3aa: CASRRSTRGEQYF; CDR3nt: TGTGCCAGCAGACGAAGTACACGGGGCGAGCAGTACTTC
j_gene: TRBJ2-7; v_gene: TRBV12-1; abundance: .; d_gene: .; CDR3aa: CASSYEVEIEYF; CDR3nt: TGTGCCAGCAGCTATGAGGTAGAGATTGAGTACTTC
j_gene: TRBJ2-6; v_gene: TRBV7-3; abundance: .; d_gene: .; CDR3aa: CASRHSSGANVLTF; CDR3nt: TGTGCCAGCAGGCACAGCTCTGGGGCCAACGTCCTGACTTTC
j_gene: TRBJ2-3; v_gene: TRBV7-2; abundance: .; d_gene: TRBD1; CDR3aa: CASSLGRRGQVTDTQYF; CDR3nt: TGTGCCAGCAGCTTAGGGAGAAGGGGGCAGGTAACAGATACGCAGTATTTT
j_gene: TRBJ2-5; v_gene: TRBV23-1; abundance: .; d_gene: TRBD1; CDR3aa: CASSRGQGRETQYF; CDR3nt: TGCGCCAGCAGCCGGGGACAGGGGCGAGAGACCCAGTACTTC
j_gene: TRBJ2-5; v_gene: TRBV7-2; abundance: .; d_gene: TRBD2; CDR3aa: CASSTQVREGPLDF; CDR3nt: TGTGCCAGCAGCACCCAGGTCCGGGAGGGCCCCTTAGACTTC
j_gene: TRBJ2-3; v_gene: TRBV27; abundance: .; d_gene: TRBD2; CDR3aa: CASSPSGRGVDTQYF; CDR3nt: TGTGCCAGCAGCCCTAGCGGGAGGGGTGTAGATACGCAGTATTTT
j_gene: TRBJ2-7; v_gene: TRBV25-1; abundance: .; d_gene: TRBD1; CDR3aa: CASSEGTGGAYEQYF; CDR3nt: TGTGCCAGCAGTGAAGGGACAGGGGGCGCGTACGAGCAGTACTTC
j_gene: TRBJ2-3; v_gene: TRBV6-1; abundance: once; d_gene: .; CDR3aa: CASSEAQGLSTDTQYF; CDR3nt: TGTGCCAGCAGTGAAGCTCAGGGATTGAGCACAGATACGCAGTATTTT
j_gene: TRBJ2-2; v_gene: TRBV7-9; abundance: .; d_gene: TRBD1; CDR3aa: CASSLGGQTNTGELFF; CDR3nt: TGTGCCAGCAGCTTAGGGGGACAGACGAACACCGGGGAGCTGTTTTTT
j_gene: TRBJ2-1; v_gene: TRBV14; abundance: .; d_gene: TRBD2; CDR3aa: CASSPGTSGRVRDNEQFF; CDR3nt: TGTGCCAGCAGCCCCGGGACTAGCGGGAGGGTAAGGGACAATGAGCAGTTCTTC
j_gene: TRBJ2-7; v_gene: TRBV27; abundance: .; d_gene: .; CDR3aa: CASSLGGYTYEQYF; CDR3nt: TGTGCCAGCAGTTTAGGAGGCTATACCTACGAGCAGTACTTC
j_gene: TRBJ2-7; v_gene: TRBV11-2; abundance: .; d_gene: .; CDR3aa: CASSLAGSGYVEQYF; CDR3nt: TGTGCCAGCAGCTTAGCGGGGAGCGGATACGTCGAGCAGTACTTC
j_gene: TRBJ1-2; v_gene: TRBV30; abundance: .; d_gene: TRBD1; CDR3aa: CAWKSWGRGLSGYTF; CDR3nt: TGTGCCTGGAAGAGTTGGGGCAGGGGGCTTTCAGGCTACACCTTC
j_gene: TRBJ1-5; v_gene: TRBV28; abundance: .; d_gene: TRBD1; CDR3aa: CASRGGQGGNQPQHF; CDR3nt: TGTGCCAGCAGGGGGGGACAGGGTGGCAATCAGCCCCAGCATTTT
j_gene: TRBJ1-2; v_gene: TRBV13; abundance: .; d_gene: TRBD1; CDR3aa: CASSYQTGYYGYTF; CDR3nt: TGTGCCAGCAGCTACCAGACAGGGTACTATGGCTACACCTTC
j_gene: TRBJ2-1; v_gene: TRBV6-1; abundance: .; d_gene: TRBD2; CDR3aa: CASSEMGASGGLWDEQFF; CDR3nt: TGTGCCAGCAGTGAAATGGGGGCAAGCGGGGGGCTTTGGGATGAGCAGTTCTTC
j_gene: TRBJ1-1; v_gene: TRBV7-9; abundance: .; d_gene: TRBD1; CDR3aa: CASSSTGLGNTEAFF; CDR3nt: TGTGCCAGCAGCTCGACAGGGTTGGGGAACACTGAAGCTTTCTTT
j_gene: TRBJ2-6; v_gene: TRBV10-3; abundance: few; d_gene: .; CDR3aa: CAISESLRGGSGANVLTF; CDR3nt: TGTGCCATCAGTGAGTCCCTTAGAGGGGGATCTGGGGCCAACGTCCTGACTTTC
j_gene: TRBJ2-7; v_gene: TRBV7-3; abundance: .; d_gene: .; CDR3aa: CASSQSLTRGFSEQYF; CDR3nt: TGTGCCAGCAGCCAATCGCTTACTAGAGGATTTAGCGAGCAGTACTTC
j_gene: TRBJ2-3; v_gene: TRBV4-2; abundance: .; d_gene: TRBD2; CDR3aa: CASSQARAGGTDTQYF; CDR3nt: TGTGCCAGCAGCCAAGCCAGAGCGGGGGGCACAGATACGCAGTATTTT
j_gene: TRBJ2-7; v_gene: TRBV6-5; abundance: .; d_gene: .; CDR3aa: CASSYSLARAYEQYF; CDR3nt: TGTGCCAGCAGTTACTCGCTAGCCCGGGCCTACGAGCAGTACTTC